This T cell receptor beta chain was recovered during a study of blood T cells in healthy people across ages. The CDR3 runs to 18 residues. J gave up 3 bases and V 6 bases, and 16 bases lay outside the gene matches. CDR1 and CDR2 from the germline V gene are SGHTA and FQGNSA. It was with a sample-barcoded 5' primer and a J-beta primer mix that a second PCR of about 7 to 12 cycles was run. TCRdb fed the 5' RACE reads into MiXCR, producing one record per CDR3 protein. The sample consists of approximately 1.5 million distinct CDR3 sequences, approximately 43% of them appearing once. Sequenced sample: blood. The source is a young woman in good health. V usage is TRBV7-2 and J usage is TRBJ2-1; 8 nucleotides align to TRBD1. In DNA form, the CDR3 reads TGTGCCAGCAGTAAAACCTGGGATCAGGGGGCCATCTACAATGAGCAGTTCTTC. Translation gives CASSKTWDQGAIYNEQFF.